This T cell receptor beta chain came from a study of spatial heterogeneity in lung cancer. Study-wide background: Sequencing consistently turned up more beta-chain sequences than alpha-chain sequences. In tumor regions TCR transcript counts correlated strongly with a matched bulk RNA-seq T cell module score. The average count in raw reads for each unique TCR and UMI combination exceeded 9.5 appearances. Study-level findings and limits: Mutation tallies in tumors tracked expanded intratumoral alpha and beta TCR counts.

Time point: sample taken at primary tumor resection. In its sample, this clonotype was seen many times. Its antigen is not identified. TCRdb independently ran MiXCR on the 5' RACE reads; one entry per CDR3 protein. The sample carries 3,000 to 4,000 distinct CDR3 sequences, 4.5% to 6.5% recorded once. CDR1 is SEHNR, CDR2 FQNEAQ, per germline (reference sequence). J gave up 3 bases and V 5 bases, and 10 bases lay outside the gene matches. The CDR3 runs to 15 residues. This chain links TRBV7-9 with TRBJ2-7, with 7 bases matching TRBD1. The sequenced sample was lung tumor tissue, obtained at surgery. The sequence came from a female donor with early-stage non-small cell lung cancer. CDR3 loop: CASSAQTGSHYEQYF. CDR3 nucleotide sequence: TGTGCCAGCAGCGCTCAGACAGGGAGTCACTACGAGCAGTACTTC.